This T cell receptor (beta chain) stems from a study of blood T cell repertoires in COVID-19 (dated by TCRdb to 2018 to 2021). Regarding the research as a whole: Collaborator samples came from the United States, Italy and Spain and covered acute and convalescent phases of COVID-19. The prospective study material was composed of cDNA or gDNA derived from T cells, B-cell-depleted T cells, or PBMCs. Sample metadata almost always included a de-identified subject ID, COVID-19 status, age in years and sex. Where HLA class I and class II types were available, the types were taken from metadata supplied by the sample provider, not from assay-based typing. Samples were obtained from the ongoing ImmuneRACE study (first 160 participants) and from over 1,000 subjects provided by 6 global collaborators. The repertoires were released in a freely available public database meant as a resource for research on the immune response to SARS-CoV-2. The dataset comprised deeply sampled blood TCRbeta repertoires from subjects exposed to, actively infected with, or recovered from COVID-19.

Whole blood was collected in K2EDTA tubes by collaborating institutions according to the institutions' own protocols. For TCRbeta analysis, collaborators shipped samples in one of three forms: frozen whole blood, isolated PBMCs, or DNA extracted from either of those sample types. The immunoSEQ Assay, a bias-controlled multiplex PCR, was used to amplify TCRbeta CDR3 regions from genomic DNA. The paper's processing steps were these. The number of nucleated cells in each sample was estimated from the amplification of reference gene primers within the assay. To quantify the absolute abundance of each unique TCRbeta CDR3 rearrangement, sequence reads were collapsed and filtered. For each sample, productive Simpson clonality was calculated by taking the square root of Simpson's diversity index across productive rearrangements. Held by TCRdb, this immuneACCESS table contains in-frame sequences only and omits some clones. Under half of the omission traces to an unresolved V gene where checked; the cause of the rest is unknown. V, J and clone size reflect that table, while D and trimming were determined from the DNA. For this sample there are about 160,000 clones; roughly 85% appear just once. The ten largest account for approximately 1.1% of the sample.

Findings and caveats that apply to the study as a whole: The amount of clinical and demographic metadata varied by source and participant and was provided uncurated.

The germline V gene yields SGHDT for CDR1 and YYEEEE for CDR2. V is cut by 3 bases and J by 4 bases, and the space between the germline ends is 19 bases. From the cysteine through the phenylalanine, the CDR3 covers 16 amino acids. Just the 48-base CDR3 DNA is kept, in frame starting at base 1. This clone has a handful of counts. Its antigen is currently not known. No qualities accompany the bases; no much larger clone lies one base away. The specimen sequenced was peripheral blood. The TCR originated in a man between 40 and 49 years old with acute or convalescent COVID-19. Recombination linked TRBV5-6 to TRBJ2-5; tentative D gene TRBD2, with 7 bases matching. The bases are TGTGCCAGCAGCTCTATCACCGGGGGGCCCGGAGAGACCCAGTACTTC. It translates as CASSSITGGPGETQYF.